This T cell receptor (beta chain) was found in a study of cytomegalovirus exposure and HLA in healthy donors. Both 60 Vbeta primers and 13 Jbeta primers went into the PCR. Per the authors' pipeline: As a later analysis found, there were roughly 80 million unique TCR beta chains, of which 8.5 million to 13 million were shared. Using immunoSEQ multiplex PCR, the repertoire was profiled, and TCRdb retains in-frame clones only, with some absent. V, J and clone size reflect that table, while D and trimming were determined from the DNA. Among 85,000 to 100,000 clones, approximately 89% were seen once, and the ten largest hold approximately 10%. CDR3 length: 15 amino acids. On this clone: What it binds is not known.

Study-wide points: Researchers reportedly found TCR beta sequences accurately predicted most subjects' HLA-A and HLA-B alleles.

What was sequenced was PBMCs. The chain carries TRBV21-1 and TRBJ2-7; the D call TRBD1 from the table was never checked on the DNA. TRBV21-1 is marked as a pseudogene. The clonotype was recovered from a man aged 25-45 years in good health and CMV-seropositive. Written as DNA, the CDR3 is TGTGCCAGCAGCATCCCTACAGGTTTGTGGAACGAGCAGTACTTC. Amino acid sequence: CASSIPTGLWNEQYF.